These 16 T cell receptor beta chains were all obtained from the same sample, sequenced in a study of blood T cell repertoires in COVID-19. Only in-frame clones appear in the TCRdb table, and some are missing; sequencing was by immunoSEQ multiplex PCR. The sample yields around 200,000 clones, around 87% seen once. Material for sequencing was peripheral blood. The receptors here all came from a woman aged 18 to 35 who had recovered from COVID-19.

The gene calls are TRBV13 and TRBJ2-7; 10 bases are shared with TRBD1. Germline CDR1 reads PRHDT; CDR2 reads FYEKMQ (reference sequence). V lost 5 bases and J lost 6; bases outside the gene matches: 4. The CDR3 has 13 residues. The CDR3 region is CASSGRTGGEQYF. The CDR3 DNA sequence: TGTGCCAGCAGCGGTCGGACAGGGGGCGAGCAGTACTTC. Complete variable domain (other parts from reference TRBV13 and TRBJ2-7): AAGVIQSPRHLIKEKRETATLKCYPIPRHDTVYWYQQGPGQDPQFLISFYEKMQSDKGSIPDRFSAQQFSDYHSELNMSSLELGDSALYFCASSGRTGGEQYFGPGTRLTVT.

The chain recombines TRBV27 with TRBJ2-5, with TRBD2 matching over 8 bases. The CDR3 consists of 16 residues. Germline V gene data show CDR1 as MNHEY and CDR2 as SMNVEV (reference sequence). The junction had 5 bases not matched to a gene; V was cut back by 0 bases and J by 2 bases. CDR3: CASSLSPSGGQETQYF. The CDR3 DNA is TGTGCCAGCAGTTTATCCCCCAGCGGGGGACAAGAGACCCAGTACTTC.

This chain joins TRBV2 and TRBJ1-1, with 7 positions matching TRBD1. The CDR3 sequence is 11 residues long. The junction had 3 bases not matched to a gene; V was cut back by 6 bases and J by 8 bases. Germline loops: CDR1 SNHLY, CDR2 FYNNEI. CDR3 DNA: TGTGCCAGCAGATCGACAGGGGAAGCTTTCTTT. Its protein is CASRSTGEAFF.

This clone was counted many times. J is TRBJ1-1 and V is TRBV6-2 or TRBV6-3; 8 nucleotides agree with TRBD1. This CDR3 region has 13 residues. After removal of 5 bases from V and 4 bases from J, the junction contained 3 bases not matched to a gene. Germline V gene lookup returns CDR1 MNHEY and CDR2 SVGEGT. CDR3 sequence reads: CASSDRGVTEAFF. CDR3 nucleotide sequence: TGTGCCAGCAGTGACAGGGGAGTCACTGAAGCTTTCTTT.

CDR3 sequence reads: CASSYQGIVYNEQFF. Here the CDR3 DNA reads TGTGCCAGCAGTTACCAGGGGATAGTCTACAATGAGCAGTTCTTC. The rearrangement uses TRBV6-6 and TRBJ2-1, with D possibly being TRBD1 (6 bases). V lost 2 bases and J lost 3, with 11 bases in between. The germline V gene encodes CDR1 MNHNY and CDR2 SVGAGI (reference sequence). The CDR3 runs to 15 residues.

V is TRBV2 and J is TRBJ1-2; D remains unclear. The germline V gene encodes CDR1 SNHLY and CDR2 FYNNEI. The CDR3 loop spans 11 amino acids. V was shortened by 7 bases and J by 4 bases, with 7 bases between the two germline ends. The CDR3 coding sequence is TGTGCCAGCACCGCAGTCTATGGCTACACCTTC. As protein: CASTAVYGYTF.

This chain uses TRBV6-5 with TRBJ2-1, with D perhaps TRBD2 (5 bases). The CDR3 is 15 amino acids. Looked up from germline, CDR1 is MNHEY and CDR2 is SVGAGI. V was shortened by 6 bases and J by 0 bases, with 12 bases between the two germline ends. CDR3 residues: CASRFLADSYNEQFF. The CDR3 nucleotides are TGTGCCAGCAGGTTTCTAGCAGACTCCTACAATGAGCAGTTCTTC.

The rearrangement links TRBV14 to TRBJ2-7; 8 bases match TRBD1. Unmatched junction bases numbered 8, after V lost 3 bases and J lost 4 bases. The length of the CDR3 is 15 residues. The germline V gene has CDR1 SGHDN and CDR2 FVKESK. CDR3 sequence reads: CASSHSGTGVYEQYF. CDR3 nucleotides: TGTGCCAGCAGCCACTCCGGGACAGGAGTATACGAGCAGTACTTC.

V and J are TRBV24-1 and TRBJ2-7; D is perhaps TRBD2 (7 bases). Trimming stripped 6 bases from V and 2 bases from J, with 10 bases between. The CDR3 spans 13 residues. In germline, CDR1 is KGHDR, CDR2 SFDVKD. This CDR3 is CATSRGAAYEQYF. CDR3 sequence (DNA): TGTGCCACCAGTCGGGGGGCCGCCTACGAGCAGTACTTC.

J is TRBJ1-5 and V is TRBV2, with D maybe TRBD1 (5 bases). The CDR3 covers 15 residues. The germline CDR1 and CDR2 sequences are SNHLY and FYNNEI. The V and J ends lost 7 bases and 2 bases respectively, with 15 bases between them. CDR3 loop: CASKVVGGGNQPQHF. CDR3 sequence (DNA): TGTGCCAGCAAGGTCGTCGGGGGAGGCAATCAGCCCCAGCATTTT.

CDR3 sequence (DNA): TGTGCCAGCAGTGGACAGCTGACCTACGAGCAGTACTTC. This codes for CASSGQLTYEQYF. The chain is built from TRBV2 and TRBJ2-7; TRBD1 is a possible D gene (5 bases). Trimming pared 4 bases from V and 2 bases from J, leaving 9 bases between. Germline V gene sequence: CDR1 SNHLY, CDR2 FYNNEI. The CDR3 loop spans 13 amino acids.

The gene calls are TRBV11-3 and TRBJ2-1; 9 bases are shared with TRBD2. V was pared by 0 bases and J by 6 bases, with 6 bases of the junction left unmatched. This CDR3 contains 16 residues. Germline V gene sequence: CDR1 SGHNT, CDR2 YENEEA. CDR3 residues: CASSLEMAGGINEQFF. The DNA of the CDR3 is TGTGCCAGCAGCTTAGAGATGGCGGGAGGGATCAATGAGCAGTTCTTC.

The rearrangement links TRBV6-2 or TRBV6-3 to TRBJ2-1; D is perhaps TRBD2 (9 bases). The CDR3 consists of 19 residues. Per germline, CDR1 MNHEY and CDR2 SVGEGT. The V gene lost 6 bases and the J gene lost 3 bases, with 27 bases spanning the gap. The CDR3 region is CASSTPTGAGTSHYNEQFF. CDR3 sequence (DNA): TGTGCCAGCAGCACACCGACAGGGGCAGGGACTAGCCACTACAATGAGCAGTTCTTC.

The CDR3 bases are TGTGCCAGCAGTTACTCGTCAGGGGATAATTCACCCCTCCACTTT. Its translation: CASSYSSGDNSPLHF. This sequence joins TRBV6-2 or TRBV6-3 and TRBJ1-6, with D tentatively TRBD1 (6 bases). CDR3 size: 15 residues. V shed 0 bases and J shed 5 bases, with 8 bases lying between them. Germline loops: CDR1 MNHEY, CDR2 SVGEGT.

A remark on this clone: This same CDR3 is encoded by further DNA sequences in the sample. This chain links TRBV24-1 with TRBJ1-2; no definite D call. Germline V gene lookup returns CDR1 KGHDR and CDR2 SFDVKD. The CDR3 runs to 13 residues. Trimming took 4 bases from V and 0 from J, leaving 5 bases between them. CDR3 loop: CATSEGANYGYTF. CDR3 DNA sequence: TGTGCCACCAGTGAGGGCGCTAACTATGGCTACACCTTC.

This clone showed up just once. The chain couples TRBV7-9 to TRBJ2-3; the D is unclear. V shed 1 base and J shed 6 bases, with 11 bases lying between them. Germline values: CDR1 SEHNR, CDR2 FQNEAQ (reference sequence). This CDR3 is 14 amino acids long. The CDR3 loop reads CASSLDPGLDTQYF. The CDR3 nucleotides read TGTGCCAGCAGCTTAGATCCGGGTCTGGATACGCAGTATTTT.